These 30 T cell receptor beta chains were all obtained from the same sample, sequenced in a study of blood T cell repertoires in COVID-19. Clones were sequenced by immunoSEQ multiplex PCR, and TCRdb holds only the in-frame ones, with some missing. The sample lists over 5,000 clones, about 90% seen once, with more than 15% in the top ten. The material sequenced was peripheral blood. These receptors originate from a human donor in a cohort sampled during active COVID-19.

The rearrangement joins TRBV2 to TRBJ2-3; weak D call: TRBD2 (7 bases). With 1 base removed from V and 0 bases from J, the gap between germline ends came to 11 bases. This CDR3 comprises 16 residues. CDR1 is SNHLY and CDR2 is FYNNEI in the germline V gene. DNA for the CDR3: TGTGCCAGCAGTGAAGTGGCGGGGGCTAGCACAGATACGCAGTATTTT. Amino acid sequence: CASSEVAGASTDTQYF.

The chain combines TRBV18 with TRBJ1-5; 12 positions agree with TRBD1. The CDR3 runs to 15 residues. After removal of 6 bases from V and 7 bases from J, the junction contained 7 bases not matched to a gene. The germline V gene has CDR1 KGHSH and CDR2 LQKENI. The CDR3 protein is CASSPGTGGGQPQHF. CDR3 in DNA: TGTGCCAGCTCCCCCGGGACAGGGGGCGGGCAGCCCCAGCATTTT.

This sequence joins TRBV5-1 and TRBJ2-7; perhaps TRBD2 as D (6 bases). This CDR3 has 16 residues. CDR1 SGHRS and CDR2 YFSETQ come from the germline V gene. The ends were cut back, 2 bases at V and 6 bases at J, with 21 bases in the middle. The CDR3 DNA reads as TGCGCCAGCAGCTTTGAGGGGCGGCGGCAGGGAGGCGAGCAGTACTTC. It codes for CASSFEGRRQGGEQYF.

V and J are TRBV12-3 or TRBV12-4 and TRBJ2-5, with unresolved D. The V end was cut by 3 bases, the J end by 7 bases, with 9 bases between. This CDR3 has 12 amino acids. This CDR3 is CASSLSPPTQYF. DNA for the CDR3: TGTGCCAGCAGTTTGAGTCCCCCGACCCAGTACTTC.

The CDR3: CASSMGPGELFF. In DNA, the CDR3 is TGTGCCAGCAGCATGGGGCCCGGGGAGCTGTTTTTT. This sequence joins TRBV7-2 and TRBJ2-2, with D tentatively TRBD1 (5 bases). The CDR3 consists of 12 residues. Germline loops: CDR1 SGHTA, CDR2 FQGNSA. V was trimmed by 5 bases and J by 6 bases, leaving 7 bases between them.

The CDR3 nucleotides read TGTGCCAGCAGCCAGCAGGGGCGATCACCCCTCCACTTT. It specifies CASSQQGRSPLHF. The gene calls are TRBV4-2 and TRBJ1-6; D is possibly TRBD1 (6 bases). V lost 3 bases and J 10 bases, leaving 10 bases between the germline ends. The length of the CDR3 is 13 residues. Per germline, CDR1 LGHNA and CDR2 YNFKEQ.

The rearrangement links TRBV7-9 to TRBJ2-1; 10 bases match TRBD2. Germline V CDR1 and CDR2: SEHNR, FQNEAQ (reference sequence). J lost 7 bases, V lost 1 base, and 7 bases had no gene match. CDR3 length equals 16 residues. The DNA of the CDR3 is TGTGCCAGCAGCTTAGTTAAGCGGGGGGGATGGAATGAGCAGTTCTTC. This encodes CASSLVKRGGWNEQFF.

J is TRBJ1-6 and V is TRBV7-2, with D unclear. V dropped 6 bases and J dropped 7 bases, with 16 bases sitting between them. The CDR3 runs to 15 residues. The germline CDR1 and CDR2 sequences are SGHTA and FQGNSA. The CDR3 spells CASSNLLVINSPLHF. In DNA, the CDR3 is TGTGCCAGCAGTAATCTCCTAGTAATCAATTCACCCCTCCACTTT.

V is TRBV7-9 and J is TRBJ2-7, with a tentative D call TRBD2 (6 bases). The germline CDR1 and CDR2 sequences are SEHNR and FQNEAQ (reference sequence). The CDR3 runs to 14 residues. V lost 5 bases and J lost 1, with 12 bases in between. CDR3 residues: CASSAPGLSYEQYF. CDR3 in DNA: TGTGCCAGCAGCGCCCCGGGACTGTCCTACGAGCAGTACTTC. The complete variable domain, with remaining parts taken from reference TRBV7-9 and TRBJ2-7, reads DTGVSQNPRHKITKRGQNVTFRCDPISEHNRLYWYRQTLGQGPEFLTYFQNEAQLEKSRLLSDRFSAERPKGSFSTLEIQRTEQGDSAMYLCASSAPGLSYEQYFGPGTRLTVT.

V gene TRBV11-3 combines with J gene TRBJ2-2; the match to TRBD1 covers 8 bases. Trimming took 5 bases from V and 3 from J; bases not matched to a gene: 8. CDR1 is SGHNT, CDR2 YENEEA, per germline. The CDR3 is made up of 16 amino acids. In DNA, the CDR3 is TGTGCCAGCAGCATGTGGACAGGGAAGTACACCGGGGAGCTGTTTTTT. It yields the protein CASSMWTGKYTGELFF.

The rearrangement links TRBV10-2 to TRBJ2-1; D remains unclear. This CDR3 has 12 residues. V was shortened by 0 bases and J by 9 bases, with 6 bases between the two germline ends. CDR1 is WSHSY and CDR2 is SAAADI in the germline V gene. CDR3 bases: TGCGCCAGCAGTGAGTCGGTCGGTGAGCAGTTCTTC. The encoded protein is CASSESVGEQFF.

The chain couples TRBV4-1 to TRBJ1-1, with D perhaps TRBD1 (6 bases). The CDR3 loop spans 16 amino acids. V gave up 0 bases and J gave up 7 bases, with 18 bases separating them. CDR1 is MGHRA, CDR2 YSYEKL, per germline. This chain's CDR3 is CASSQEQGRNLIEAFF. CDR3 nucleotides: TGCGCCAGCAGCCAAGAGCAGGGGCGAAACCTCATTGAAGCTTTCTTT.

V is TRBV5-6 and J is TRBJ2-3; 8 nucleotides agree with TRBD1. V dropped 7 bases and J dropped 0; count of bases not matched to a gene: 7. The CDR3 contains 15 residues. The germline CDR1 and CDR2 sequences are SGHDT and YYEEEE. Here the CDR3 DNA reads TGTGCCAGCGGACGGACAGGGCTTAGCACAGATACGCAGTATTTT. Its protein is CASGRTGLSTDTQYF. The full variable domain, completed using reference TRBV5-6 and TRBJ2-3, is DAGVTQSPTHLIKTRGQQVTLRCSPKSGHDTVSWYQQALGQGPQFIFQYYEEEERQRGNFPDRFSGHQFPNYSSELNVNALLLGDSALYLCASGRTGLSTDTQYFGPGTRLTVL.

J is TRBJ2-4 and V is TRBV7-2; 10 bases align to TRBD2. After removal of 0 bases from V and 8 bases from J, the junction contained 4 bases not matched to a gene. The CDR3 has 15 residues. Germline V gene lookup returns CDR1 SGHTA and CDR2 FQGNSA. CDR3 DNA sequence: TGTGCCAGCAGCTTAGCGGCTAGCGGGGGTGACATTCAGTACTTC. Translating it yields CASSLAASGGDIQYF.

The chain combines TRBV2 with TRBJ1-2; 7 bases are a match to TRBD1. Germline V lookup: CDR1 SNHLY, CDR2 FYNNEI. The CDR3 loop spans 14 amino acids. With V trimmed by 0 bases and J by 2 bases, 0 bases remained unmatched. The CDR3 spells CASSEATGNYGYTF. The CDR3, as DNA: TGTGCCAGCAGTGAAGCGACAGGGAACTATGGCTACACCTTC.

In its sample, this clone was seen once. The chain is built from TRBV5-4 and TRBJ1-2; weak D call: TRBD1 (5 bases). The CDR3 spans 13 residues. V was trimmed by 4 bases and J by 1 base, leaving 8 bases between them. CDR1 and CDR2 (germline): SGHNT, YYREEE (reference sequence). The CDR3 DNA sequence: TGTGCCAGCAGCCCGACAGTTAACTATGGCTACACCTTC. Translation: CASSPTVNYGYTF. Combining the CDR3 with reference TRBV5-4 and TRBJ1-2 gives the whole variable domain ETGVTQSPTHLIKTRGQQVTLRCSSQSGHNTVSWYQQALGQGPQFIFQYYREEENGRGNFPPRFSGLQFPNYSSELNVNALELDDSALYLCASSPTVNYGYTFGSGTRLTVV.

The chain combines TRBV11-2 with TRBJ1-1, with TRBD1 identical over 10 bases. This CDR3 is 18 amino acids long. Germline CDR1 reads SGHAT; CDR2 reads FQNNGV. Trimming cost V 3 bases and J 10 bases; bases outside gene matches: 20. In DNA, the CDR3 is TGTGCCAGCAGCTTGAGGGGGATGGAGGGGGACAGGGGAGTCCCAGCTTTCTTT. Amino acid sequence: CASSLRGMEGDRGVPAFF.

The rearrangement joins TRBV9 to TRBJ2-3; 12 bases fit TRBD2. J gave up 3 bases and V 4 bases, and 6 bases lay outside the gene matches. Germline V gives CDR1 SGDLS, CDR2 YYNGEE. The CDR3 has 16 residues. The CDR3 is CASSPELAGGTDTQYF. The CDR3 nucleotides read TGTGCCAGCAGCCCCGAGCTAGCGGGGGGGACAGATACGCAGTATTTT.

The J gene is TRBJ2-7, the V gene TRBV11-2, with D tentatively TRBD1 (6 bases). Germline V gene sequence: CDR1 SGHAT, CDR2 FQNNGV. Trimming took off 4 bases at V and 3 bases at J, with 13 bases between the two ends. The CDR3 is 14 amino acids. CDR3 loop: CASSSRGNHYEQYF. CDR3 nucleotides: TGTGCCAGCAGCTCTAGGGGGAACCACTACGAGCAGTACTTC. Combining the CDR3 with reference TRBV11-2 and TRBJ2-7 gives the whole variable domain EAGVAQSPRYKIIEKRQSVAFWCNPISGHATLYWYQQILGQGPKLLIQFQNNGVVDDSQLPKDRFSAERLKGVDSTLKIQPAKLEDSAVYLCASSSRGNHYEQYFGPGTRLTVT.

This sequence joins TRBV13 and TRBJ1-1, with D possibly TRBD1 on 5 matching bases. Trimming took 3 bases from V and 4 from J, leaving 12 bases between them. Per the germline V gene, CDR1 is PRHDT and CDR2 is FYEKMQ (reference sequence). There are 14 residues in the CDR3. The CDR3: CASSFPGPSTEAFF. The CDR3 DNA sequence: TGTGCCAGCAGCTTCCCAGGGCCCAGCACTGAAGCTTTCTTT. Full variable domain (outside the CDR3, taken from reference TRBV13 and TRBJ1-1): AAGVIQSPRHLIKEKRETATLKCYPIPRHDTVYWYQQGPGQDPQFLISFYEKMQSDKGSIPDRFSAQQFSDYHSELNMSSLELGDSALYFCASSFPGPSTEAFFGQGTRLTVV.

The gene calls are TRBV24-1 and TRBJ2-2, with a weak D call TRBD2 (5 bases). Germline V lookup: CDR1 KGHDR, CDR2 SFDVKD. V was trimmed by 9 bases and J by 1 base, leaving 8 bases between them. The CDR3 is 13 amino acids. This CDR3 is CATEGVNTGELFF. DNA for the CDR3: TGTGCCACCGAGGGAGTGAACACCGGGGAGCTGTTTTTT.

V usage is TRBV2 and J usage is TRBJ2-7, with D possibly matching TRBD2 (5 bases). Germline V CDR1 and CDR2: SNHLY, FYNNEI. V lost 2 bases, J lost 9 bases, and 11 bases lay in between. This CDR3 spans 12 amino acids. The CDR3 DNA reads TGTGCCAGCAGTGAAAGAGGGTTGGGGCAGTACTTC. Its protein is CASSERGLGQYF.

The chain couples TRBV7-9 to TRBJ1-6; the D is unclear. This CDR3 contains 13 residues. The V gene lost 1 base and the J gene lost 6 bases, with 4 bases spanning the gap. In germline, CDR1 is SEHNR, CDR2 FQNEAQ (reference sequence). Here the CDR3 reads CASSLDGNSPLHF. The CDR3 bases are TGTGCCAGCAGCTTAGACGGTAATTCACCCCTCCACTTT.

The rearrangement joins TRBV7-8 to TRBJ1-6; no clear D. This CDR3 is built from 14 residues. The germline CDR1 and CDR2 sequences are SGHVS and FQNEAQ. V lost 1 base, J lost 9 bases, and 10 bases lay in between. CDR3 DNA: TGTGCCAGCAGCTTAGGGTCGACGGGTTCACCCCTCCACTTT. It is translated as CASSLGSTGSPLHF. The full variable domain, with the rest looked up from reference TRBV7-8 and TRBJ1-6, is GAGVSQSPRYKVAKRGQDVALRCDPISGHVSLFWYQQALGQGPEFLTYFQNEAQLDKSGLPSDRFFAERPEGSVSTLKIQRTQQEDSAVYLCASSLGSTGSPLHFGNGTRLTVT.

This chain uses TRBV7-3 with TRBJ2-7; the D gene is possibly TRBD2 (7 bases). There are 14 residues in the CDR3. V gave up 3 bases and J gave up 2 bases, with 11 bases separating them. Germline loops: CDR1 SGHTA, CDR2 FQGTGA. CDR3 loop: CASSLNGGPYEQYF. As DNA, the CDR3 is TGTGCCAGCAGCTTGAACGGGGGGCCCTACGAGCAGTACTTC.

This chain uses TRBV4-1 with TRBJ2-3, with D possibly being TRBD2 (5 bases). From germline, CDR1 is MGHRA and CDR2 YSYEKL. Trimming removed 0 bases from V and 0 bases from J, with 10 bases in between. This CDR3 is built from 16 residues. CDR3 amino acids: CASSQEHERSTDTQYF. Here the CDR3 DNA reads TGCGCCAGCAGCCAAGAGCACGAGCGGAGCACAGATACGCAGTATTTT.

The rearrangement joins TRBV27 to TRBJ2-5; 11 nucleotides align to TRBD2. The CDR3 runs 14 residues. Germline assignment: CDR1 MNHEY and CDR2 SMNVEV (reference sequence). Trimming took 3 bases from V and 7 from J; bases not matched to a gene: 4. The CDR3 is CASSFSGGDRTQYF. In DNA form, the CDR3 reads TGTGCCAGCAGTTTTAGCGGGGGGGACCGGACCCAGTACTTC.

The genes are TRBV18 and TRBJ1-5; 7 positions match TRBD1. From germline, CDR1 is KGHSH and CDR2 LQKENI. V lost 2 bases and J lost 5; bases outside the gene matches: 12. The CDR3 runs 17 residues. The CDR3 DNA follows: TGTGCCAGCTCACCAGATTCGAGACAGGGCCCCGATCAGCCCCAGCATTTT. Amino acid sequence: CASSPDSRQGPDQPQHF.

The chain is built from TRBV5-6 and TRBJ1-6; TRBD1 matches 7 bases. CDR3 length: 14 amino acids. J lost 5 bases, V lost 6 bases, and 5 bases had no gene match. Germline CDR1 and CDR2: SGHDT and YYEEEE. The CDR3 DNA is TGTGCCAGCAACATACAGGGGAATAATTCACCCCTCCACTTT. As protein: CASNIQGNNSPLHF.

V and J are TRBV27 and TRBJ2-3; tentatively, D is TRBD2 (5 bases). Germline V gene data show CDR1 as MNHEY and CDR2 as SMNVEV (reference sequence). The V gene lost 7 bases and the J gene lost 1 base, with 12 bases spanning the gap. This CDR3 spans 14 amino acids. As DNA, the CDR3 is TGTGCCAGCACCCTCACCGGGGGCACAGATACGCAGTATTTT. Its protein is CASTLTGGTDTQYF.